The 27 T cell receptor beta chains below were found in one sample sequenced in a study of cytomegalovirus exposure and HLA in healthy donors. PCR was performed using 60 Vbeta and 13 Jbeta primers. TCRdb's copy holds only in-frame clones and misses some; the assay was immunoSEQ multiplex PCR. The specimen's table records around 200,000 clones. The sequenced sample was PBMCs. The source of these receptors is a woman aged 18-30 years in good health and CMV-seropositive.

The J gene is TRBJ1-3, the V gene TRBV25-1, with a tentative D call TRBD1 (6 bases). Germline CDR1 reads MGHDK; CDR2 reads SYGVNS. The CDR3 is 17 amino acids. V dropped 2 bases and J dropped 0 bases, with 14 bases sitting between them. This CDR3 is CASSEPLTGRSGNTIYF. The CDR3 DNA reads TGTGCCAGCAGTGAACCCCTGACAGGCCGCTCTGGAAACACCATATATTTT. The whole variable domain, remainder taken from reference TRBV25-1 and TRBJ1-3, is EADIYQTPRYLVIGTGKKITLECSQTMGHDKMYWYQQDPGMELHLIHYSYGVNSTEKGDLSSESTVSRIRTEHFPLTLESARPSHTSQYLCASSEPLTGRSGNTIYFGEGSWLTVV.

Concerning this clone itself: Additional DNA sequences in this sample encode the identical CDR3. This sequence joins TRBV30 and TRBJ2-1; D is perhaps TRBD1 (6 bases). The CDR3 is 16 amino acids. Per the germline V gene, CDR1 is GTSNPN and CDR2 is SVGIG (reference sequence). V lost 6 bases, J lost 5 bases, and 23 bases lay in between. CDR3 nucleotides: TGTGCCTGTCCCCCCCCCGCAGGGGAGCCCAACAATGAGCAGTTCTTC. Protein sequence: CACPPPAGEPNNEQFF.

The V call is TRBV7-2, the J call TRBJ2-7, with D tentatively TRBD2 (7 bases). Trimming left V 1 base short and J 0 bases short, with 13 bases between. Germline CDR1 reads SGHTA; CDR2 reads FQGNSA. This CDR3 spans 16 amino acids. This CDR3 reads CASSLVGGGSSYEQYF. The DNA for the CDR3 is TGTGCCAGCAGCTTAGTAGGGGGGGGAAGCTCCTACGAGCAGTACTTC.

This chain joins TRBV7-2 and TRBJ2-1, with TRBD2 identical over 13 bases. This CDR3 comprises 15 residues. V dropped 6 bases and J dropped 9; count of bases not matched to a gene: 8. CDR1 and CDR2 from the germline V gene are SGHTA and FQGNSA. CDR3 nucleotide sequence: TGTACCAGCAGTGGACTAGCGGGGGCCCGCGGTGAGCAGTTCTTC. This sequence encodes CTSSGLAGARGEQFF.

This sequence joins TRBV6-6 and TRBJ1-6; the D gene is possibly TRBD1 (6 bases). Germline CDR1 reads MNHNY; CDR2 reads SVGAGI (reference sequence). The CDR3 is 13 amino acids. V was clipped by 6 bases and J by 7 bases, with 10 bases between them. In nucleotides, the CDR3 is TGTGCCAGCAGAGGACAGCCGAATTCACCCCTCCACTTT. Translation: CASRGQPNSPLHF.

This rearrangement joins TRBV4-3 to TRBJ2-1, with 8 bases matching TRBD2. The CDR3 has 16 residues. CDR1 is LGHNA and CDR2 is YSLEER in the germline V gene. The J segment lost 4 bases and the V segment lost 2 bases, leaving 7 bases of the junction unmatched. As DNA, the CDR3 is TGCGCCAGCAGCCAACAAAGCGGGGGTTCGTACAATGAGCAGTTCTTC. This sequence encodes CASSQQSGGSYNEQFF.

CDR3 amino acids: CASSGGQGETQYF. The DNA of the CDR3 is TGCGCCAGCAGTGGGGGACAGGGGGAGACCCAGTACTTC. The chain combines TRBV10-1 with TRBJ2-5; 10 nucleotides align to TRBD1. Germline lookup yields CDR1 WNHNN and CDR2 SYGVQD (reference sequence). V lost 4 bases and J lost 5; bases outside the gene matches: 1. CDR3 length: 13 residues.

The chain joins TRBV4-1 to TRBJ1-2; 9 bases map to TRBD1. This CDR3 is 15 amino acids long. Trimming cost V 6 bases and J 3 bases; bases outside gene matches: 8. Germline V gene sequence: CDR1 MGHRA, CDR2 YSYEKL. The CDR3 reads CASSPTGDRDYGYTF. The CDR3 nucleotides read TGCGCCAGCAGTCCCACCGGGGACAGGGACTATGGCTACACCTTC.

The CDR3 region has the DNA TGTGCCAGCAGTTTAAGGTCGAGGTCAGGGGGTGGCTACACCTTC. It is translated as CASSLRSRSGGGYTF. V is TRBV27 and J is TRBJ1-2; 7 positions match TRBD1. The CDR3 sequence is 15 residues long. Germline V lookup: CDR1 MNHEY, CDR2 SMNVEV (reference sequence). V was pared by 2 bases and J by 7 bases, with 10 bases of the junction left unmatched.

The V and J genes are TRBV7-9 and TRBJ2-7; the D is unclear. Germline CDR1 and CDR2: SEHNR and FQNEAQ (reference sequence). The CDR3 is 16 amino acids. Trimming pared 10 bases from V and 6 bases from J, leaving 28 bases between. CDR3 in amino acids: CATQGPGSLSFFEQYF. CDR3 coding DNA: TGTGCCACCCAAGGTCCAGGCTCCCTTTCGTTTTTCGAGCAGTACTTC.

The chain recombines TRBV5-4 with TRBJ1-2; D is perhaps TRBD1 (6 bases). This CDR3 is 15 amino acids long. Per germline, CDR1 SGHNT and CDR2 YYREEE (reference sequence). Trimming shortened V by 4 bases and J by 2 bases, and 15 bases separated the two germline ends. The CDR3 DNA sequence: TGTGCCAGCAGCGCCCGCCACACAGGGAACTATGGCTACACCTTC. It yields the protein CASSARHTGNYGYTF.

A note on this clone: Other DNA sequences in the sample encode the same CDR3. The chain uses TRBV19 and TRBJ1-6, with D unresolved. The CDR3 runs 13 residues. From germline, CDR1 is LNHDA and CDR2 SQIVND (reference sequence). V lost 5 bases, J lost 9 bases, and 11 bases lay in between. CDR3 nucleotides: TGTGCCAGTAGTTTTCAAGGAGGTTCACCCCTCCACTTT. Protein product: CASSFQGGSPLHF.

The gene calls are TRBV7-2 and TRBJ1-5; no reliable D call. V gave up 1 base and J gave up 4 bases, with 11 bases separating them. The germline V gene encodes CDR1 SGHTA and CDR2 FQGNSA. This CDR3 is built from 15 residues. The CDR3 sequence: CASSLGGGSNQPQHF. The DNA of the CDR3 is TGTGCCAGCAGCTTAGGAGGCGGGTCTAATCAGCCCCAGCATTTT.

This chain connects TRBV30 to TRBJ1-1, with a tentative D call TRBD1 (5 bases). V was shortened by 2 bases and J by 8 bases, with 15 bases between the two germline ends. Germline V gene sequence: CDR1 GTSNPN, CDR2 SVGIG (reference sequence). The CDR3 consists of 13 residues. The CDR3 coding sequence is TGTGCCTGGAGTACCCCCGACAGAACCGAAGCTTTCTTT. Translating it yields CAWSTPDRTEAFF.

The chain combines TRBV6-6 with TRBJ2-1; 11 bases fit TRBD2. Germline V gene lookup returns CDR1 MNHNY and CDR2 SVGAGI (reference sequence). Trimming at V came to 7 bases and at J to 1 base, leaving 3 bases not matched to a gene. This CDR3 contains 15 residues. The chain's CDR3 is CASMLAGGSYNEQFF. The CDR3 region has the DNA TGTGCCAGCATGCTAGCGGGGGGATCCTACAATGAGCAGTTCTTC.

The chain's CDR3 is CASSVRGRGASDTQYF. In DNA form, the CDR3 reads TGTGCCAGCAGTGTCAGGGGGAGAGGGGCCTCAGATACGCAGTATTTT. This chain connects TRBV2 to TRBJ2-3; 7 nucleotides line up with TRBD1. The CDR3 contains 16 residues. V lost 4 bases to trimming and J lost 4 bases; unmatched junction nucleotides: 11. CDR1 is SNHLY and CDR2 is FYNNEI in the germline V gene.

The DNA for the CDR3 is TGTGCCAGCAGTGAGGGACAGGGGGCTTACAATGAGCAGTTCTTC. Translating gives CASSEGQGAYNEQFF. This chain links TRBV2 with TRBJ2-1; 12 bases agree with TRBD1. CDR1 SNHLY and CDR2 FYNNEI come from the germline V gene. The CDR3 totals 15 residues. Losses at the gene ends were 3 bases for V and 4 bases for J; bases not matched to a gene: 1.

This chain links TRBV19 with TRBJ2-7; 9 nucleotides agree with TRBD1. V trimming: 4 bases; J trimming: 3 bases; junction bases outside the gene matches: 7. The CDR3 totals 15 residues. Per germline, CDR1 LNHDA and CDR2 SQIVND (reference sequence). CDR3 sequence (DNA): TGTGCCAGTAGTAATATACGGGACAGGGTCTACGAGCAGTACTTC. It encodes CASSNIRDRVYEQYF.

The chain joins TRBV7-8 to TRBJ2-5; D gene ambiguous. The CDR3 sequence is 16 residues long. Per germline, CDR1 SGHVS and CDR2 FQNEAQ. The V end lost 2 bases, the J end lost 5 bases, and 18 bases lay between the germline ends. Here the CDR3 reads CASSLFARAGPETQYF. As DNA, the CDR3 is TGTGCCAGCAGCTTATTCGCGCGTGCAGGTCCGGAGACCCAGTACTTC.

This chain's CDR3 is CASSSQGIGGYTF. The DNA of the CDR3 is TGTGCCAGCAGCTCCCAGGGTATTGGTGGCTACACCTTC. The chain has TRBV5-6 and TRBJ1-2, with D perhaps TRBD1 (5 bases). Between the trimmed V and J ends, which lost 3 bases and 7 bases, there was a span of 13 bases. CDR3 size: 13 residues. The germline gives CDR1 SGHDT, CDR2 YYEEEE.

The chain combines TRBV11-2 with TRBJ2-7; TRBD2 matches 10 bases. The germline gives CDR1 SGHAT, CDR2 FQNNGV. The CDR3 extends over 18 amino acids. V shed 1 base, J shed 5 bases, and the junction held 14 bases outside the gene matches. The CDR3 DNA reads as TGTGCCAGCAGCTTAGGCTGGAGTACTAGCGGGAATTCGGACGAGCAGTACTTC. Protein sequence: CASSLGWSTSGNSDEQYF.

The rearrangement uses TRBV29-1 and TRBJ2-1, with a tentative D call TRBD2 (6 bases). CDR1 is SQVTM, CDR2 ANQGSEA, per germline. V was trimmed by 7 bases and J by 1 base, leaving 23 bases between them. The CDR3 loop spans 17 amino acids. CDR3 protein: CSARERAAPQSYNEQFF. The CDR3 region has the DNA TGCAGCGCTCGGGAGCGGGCCGCCCCCCAGTCCTACAATGAGCAGTTCTTC.

The CDR3 nucleotides read TGTGCCAGCAGCTTAGCAGGTGGAGGGCCTTATGGCTACACCTTC. Translating it yields CASSLAGGGPYGYTF. The gene calls are TRBV7-9 and TRBJ1-2; the D is unclear. The germline V and J ends were trimmed by 0 bases and 5 bases, with 13 bases remaining between them. From germline, CDR1 is SEHNR and CDR2 FQNEAQ (reference sequence). The CDR3 runs 15 residues.

The chain links TRBV5-1 to TRBJ2-7; 10 positions agree with TRBD1. This CDR3 has 15 residues. Germline CDR1 reads SGHRS; CDR2 reads YFSETQ. The junction had 8 bases not matched to a gene; V was cut back by 4 bases and J by 4 bases. CDR3 coding DNA: TGCGCCAGCAGCGGGCCGACAGGGGGCATATACGAGCAGTACTTC. Translation gives CASSGPTGGIYEQYF.

The chain couples TRBV30 to TRBJ1-4; D is unresolved. This CDR3 contains 11 residues. V was cut by 0 bases and J by 7 bases, with 3 bases left in between. Germline V lookup: CDR1 GTSNPN, CDR2 SVGIG (reference sequence). The CDR3 sequence: CAWSVSEKLFF. The CDR3 DNA reads as TGTGCCTGGAGTGTCAGTGAAAAACTGTTTTTT.

The J gene is TRBJ2-1, the V gene TRBV9; D may be TRBD1 (5 bases). The CDR3 spans 13 residues. Germline-derived CDR1 and CDR2 are SGDLS and YYNGEE. The V and J ends lost 6 bases and 8 bases respectively, with 15 bases between them. This CDR3 is CASNRLGHHEQFF. The CDR3 DNA sequence: TGTGCCAGCAATAGATTGGGGCATCATGAGCAGTTCTTC.

The chain carries TRBV11-3 and TRBJ2-7; no clear D gene. Germline V gene sequence: CDR1 SGHNT, CDR2 YENEEA. The CDR3 length is 11 residues. V was shortened by 4 bases and J by 5 bases, with 6 bases between the two germline ends. In DNA form, the CDR3 reads TGTGCCAGCAGCTCCTTCGACGAGCAGTACTTC. Translation: CASSSFDEQYF.